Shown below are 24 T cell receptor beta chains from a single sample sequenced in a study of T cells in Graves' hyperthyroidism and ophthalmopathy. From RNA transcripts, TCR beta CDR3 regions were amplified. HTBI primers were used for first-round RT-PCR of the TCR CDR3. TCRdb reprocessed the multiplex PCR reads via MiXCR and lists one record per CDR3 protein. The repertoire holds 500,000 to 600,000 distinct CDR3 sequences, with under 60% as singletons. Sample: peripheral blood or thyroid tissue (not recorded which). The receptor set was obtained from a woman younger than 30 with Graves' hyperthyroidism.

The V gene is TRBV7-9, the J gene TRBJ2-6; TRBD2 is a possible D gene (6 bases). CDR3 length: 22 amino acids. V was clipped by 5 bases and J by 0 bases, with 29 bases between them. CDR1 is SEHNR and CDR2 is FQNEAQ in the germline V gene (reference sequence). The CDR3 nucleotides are TGTGCCAGCAGCCGAGGACCTCAGTTCGGGGCGGGATTAAACTCTGGGGCCAACGTCCTGACTTTC. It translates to CASSRGPQFGAGLNSGANVLTF.

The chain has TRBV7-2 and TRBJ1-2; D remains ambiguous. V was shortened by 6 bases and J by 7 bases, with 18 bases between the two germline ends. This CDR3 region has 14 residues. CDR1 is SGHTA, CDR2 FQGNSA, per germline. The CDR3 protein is CASSAQRSPGGYTF. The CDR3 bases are TGTGCCAGCAGTGCGCAACGTAGTCCGGGTGGCTACACCTTC.

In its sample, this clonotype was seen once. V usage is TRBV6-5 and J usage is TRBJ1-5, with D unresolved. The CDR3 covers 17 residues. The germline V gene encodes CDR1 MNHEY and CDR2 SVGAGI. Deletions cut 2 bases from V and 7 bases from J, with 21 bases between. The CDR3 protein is CASSYDVPHAGGQPQHF. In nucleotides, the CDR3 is TGTGCCAGCAGTTACGATGTCCCTCACGCTGGAGGACAGCCCCAGCATTTT.

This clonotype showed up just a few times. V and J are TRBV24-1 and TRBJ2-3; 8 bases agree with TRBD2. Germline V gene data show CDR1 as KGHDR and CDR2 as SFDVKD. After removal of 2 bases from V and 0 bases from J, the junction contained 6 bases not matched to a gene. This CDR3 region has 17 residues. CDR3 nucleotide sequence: TGTGCCACCAGTGATTCTGGACTAGCAGATAGCACAGATACGCAGTATTTT. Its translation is CATSDSGLADSTDTQYF.

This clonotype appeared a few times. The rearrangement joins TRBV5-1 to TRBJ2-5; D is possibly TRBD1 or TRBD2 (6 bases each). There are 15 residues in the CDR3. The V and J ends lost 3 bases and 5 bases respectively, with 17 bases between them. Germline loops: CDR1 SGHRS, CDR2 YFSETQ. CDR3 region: CASSSSAGGGETQYF. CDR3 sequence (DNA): TGCGCCAGCAGCTCTTCTGCCGGAGGGGGGGAGACCCAGTACTTC.

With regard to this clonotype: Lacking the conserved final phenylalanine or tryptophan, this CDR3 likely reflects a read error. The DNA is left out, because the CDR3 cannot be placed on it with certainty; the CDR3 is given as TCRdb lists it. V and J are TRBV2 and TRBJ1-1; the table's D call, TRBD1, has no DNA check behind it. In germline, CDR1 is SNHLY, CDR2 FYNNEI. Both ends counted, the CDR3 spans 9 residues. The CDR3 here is CASRTDSSY.

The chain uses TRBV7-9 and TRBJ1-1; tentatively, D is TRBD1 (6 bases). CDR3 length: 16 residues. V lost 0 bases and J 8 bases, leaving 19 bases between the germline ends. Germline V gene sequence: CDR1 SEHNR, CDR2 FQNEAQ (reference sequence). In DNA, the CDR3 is TGTGCCAGCAGCTTAGCGGGGGCAGACCCTTCCGGCGAAGCTTTCTTT. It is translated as CASSLAGADPSGEAFF.

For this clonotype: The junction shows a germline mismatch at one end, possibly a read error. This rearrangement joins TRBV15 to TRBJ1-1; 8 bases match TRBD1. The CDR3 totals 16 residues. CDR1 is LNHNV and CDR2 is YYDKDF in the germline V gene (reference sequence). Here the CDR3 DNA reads TGTGCCACCTCCAGCAGAGATCGACAGGGGAGTACTGAAACTTTCTTT. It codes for CATSSRDRQGSTETFF. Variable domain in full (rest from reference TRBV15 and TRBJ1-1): DAMVIQNPRYQVTQFGKPVTLSCSQTLNHNVMYWYQQKSSQAPKLLFHYYDKDFNNEADTPDNFQSRRPNTSFCFLDIRSPGLGDTAMYLCATSSRDRQGSTETFFGQGTRLTVV.

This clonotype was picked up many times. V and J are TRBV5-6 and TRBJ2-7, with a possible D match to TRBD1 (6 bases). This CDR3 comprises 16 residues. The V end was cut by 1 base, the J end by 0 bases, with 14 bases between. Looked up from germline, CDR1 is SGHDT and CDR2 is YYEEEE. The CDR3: CASSLNDRFRSYEQYF. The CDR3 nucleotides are TGTGCCAGCAGCTTGAATGACAGGTTCCGCTCCTACGAGCAGTACTTC.

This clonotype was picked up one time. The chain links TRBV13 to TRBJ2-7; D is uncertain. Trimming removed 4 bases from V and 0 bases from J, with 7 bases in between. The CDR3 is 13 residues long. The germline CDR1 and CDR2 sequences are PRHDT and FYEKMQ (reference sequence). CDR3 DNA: TGTGCCAGCAGCTGGCGCGCCTCCTACGAGCAGTACTTC. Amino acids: CASSWRASYEQYF.

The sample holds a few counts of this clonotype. The CDR3 DNA sequence: TGTGCCAGCAGCCAAGGACTAGCGGGCCAGAGCTCCTACGAGCAGTACTTC. This encodes CASSQGLAGQSSYEQYF. The V and J genes are TRBV3-1 and TRBJ2-7; TRBD2 matches at 10 bases. Germline values: CDR1 LGHDT, CDR2 YNNKEL (reference sequence). The CDR3 sequence is 17 residues long. J lost 0 bases, V lost 1 base, and 6 bases had no gene match.

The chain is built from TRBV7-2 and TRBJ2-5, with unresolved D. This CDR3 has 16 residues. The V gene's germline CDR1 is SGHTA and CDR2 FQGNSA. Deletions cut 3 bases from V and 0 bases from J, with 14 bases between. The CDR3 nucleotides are TGTGCCAGCAGCTTCGGTCCAGGCGCGTACCAAGAGACCCAGTACTTC. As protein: CASSFGPGAYQETQYF.

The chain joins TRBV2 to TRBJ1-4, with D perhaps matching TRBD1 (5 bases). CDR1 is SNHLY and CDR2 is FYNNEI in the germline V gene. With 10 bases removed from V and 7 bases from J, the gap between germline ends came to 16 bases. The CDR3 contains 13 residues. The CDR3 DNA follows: TGTGCCAACAGGAGGGAGTGGGGTGAAAAACTGTTTTTT. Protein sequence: CANRREWGEKLFF.

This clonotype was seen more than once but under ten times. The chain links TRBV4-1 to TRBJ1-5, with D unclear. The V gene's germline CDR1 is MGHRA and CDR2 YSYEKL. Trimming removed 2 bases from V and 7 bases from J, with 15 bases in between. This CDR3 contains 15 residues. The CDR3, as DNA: TGCGCCAGCAGCCAATGGCCGGCGACCGGGCAGCCCCAGCATTTT. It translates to CASSQWPATGQPQHF.

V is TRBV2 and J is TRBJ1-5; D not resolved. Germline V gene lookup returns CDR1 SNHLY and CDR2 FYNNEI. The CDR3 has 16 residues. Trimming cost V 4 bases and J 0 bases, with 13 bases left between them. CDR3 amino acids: CASSAFRAVSNQPQHF. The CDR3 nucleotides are TGTGCCAGCAGTGCTTTCCGGGCCGTTAGCAATCAGCCCCAGCATTTT. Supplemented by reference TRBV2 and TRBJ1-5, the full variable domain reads EPEVTQTPSHQVTQMGQEVILRCVPISNHLYFYWYRQILGQKVEFLVSFYNNEISEKSEIFDDQFSVERPDGSNFTLKIRSTKLEDSAMYFCASSAFRAVSNQPQHFGDGTRLSIL.

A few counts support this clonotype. CDR3 DNA sequence: TGCAGTGCTAACAAACGGGACAGGGGTACAGATACGCAGTACTTC. Residues: CSANKRDRGTDTQYF. This rearrangement joins TRBV20-1 to TRBJ2-5; 10 bases agree with TRBD1. The germline V gene has CDR1 DFQATT and CDR2 SNEGSKA (reference sequence). The trim removed 4 bases at V and 11 bases at J, leaving 16 bases unmatched. The CDR3 is 15 amino acids.

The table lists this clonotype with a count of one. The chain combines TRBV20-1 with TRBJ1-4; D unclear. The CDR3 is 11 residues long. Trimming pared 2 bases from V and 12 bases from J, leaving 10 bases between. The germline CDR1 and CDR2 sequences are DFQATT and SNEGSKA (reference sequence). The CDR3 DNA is TGCAGTGCTAGACGGGGATCAGAACTGTTTTTT. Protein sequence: CSARRGSELFF.

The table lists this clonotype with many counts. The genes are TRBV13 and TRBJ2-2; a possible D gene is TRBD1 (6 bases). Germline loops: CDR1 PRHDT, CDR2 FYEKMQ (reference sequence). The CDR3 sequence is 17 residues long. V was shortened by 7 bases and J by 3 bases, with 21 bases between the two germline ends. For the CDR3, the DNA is TGTGCCAGCAACCAACCGTATACAGGGAACGACACCGGGGAGCTGTTTTTT. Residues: CASNQPYTGNDTGELFF.

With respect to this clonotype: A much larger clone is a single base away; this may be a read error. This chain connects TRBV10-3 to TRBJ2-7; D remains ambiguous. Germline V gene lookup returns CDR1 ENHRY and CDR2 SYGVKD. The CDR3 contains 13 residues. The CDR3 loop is CAISDVTNYKQYF. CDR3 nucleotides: TGTGCCATCAGTGATGTCACCAACTACAAGCAGTACTTC.

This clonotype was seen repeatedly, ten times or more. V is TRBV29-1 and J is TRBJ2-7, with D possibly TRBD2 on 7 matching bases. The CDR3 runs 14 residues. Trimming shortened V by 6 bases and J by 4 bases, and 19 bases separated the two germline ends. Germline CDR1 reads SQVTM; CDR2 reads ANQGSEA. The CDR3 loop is CSVRGGKNSYEQYF. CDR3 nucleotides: TGCAGCGTAAGGGGGGGAAAAAACTCGTACGAGCAGTACTTC.

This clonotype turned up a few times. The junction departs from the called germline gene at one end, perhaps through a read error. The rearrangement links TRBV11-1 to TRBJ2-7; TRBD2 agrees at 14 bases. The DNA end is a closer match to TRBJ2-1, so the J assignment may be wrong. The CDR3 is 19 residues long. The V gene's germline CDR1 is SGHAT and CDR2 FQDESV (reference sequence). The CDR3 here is CASSLALGLAGVRSNEQFF. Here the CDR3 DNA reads TGTGCTAGCAGCTTAGCCCTGGGACTAGCGGGAGTGAGGTCCAATGAGCAGTTCTTC.

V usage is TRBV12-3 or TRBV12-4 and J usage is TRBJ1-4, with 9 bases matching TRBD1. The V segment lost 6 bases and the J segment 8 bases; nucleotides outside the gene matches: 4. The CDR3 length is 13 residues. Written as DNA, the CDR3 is TGTGCCAGCAGGACAGGGACAGGGGAAAAACTGTTTTTT. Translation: CASRTGTGEKLFF.

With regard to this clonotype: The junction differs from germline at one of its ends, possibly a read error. CDR3 DNA: TGTTCCAGCAGTTTATCAGGGTCTGGGGCCAACGTCCTGACTTTC. Encoded protein: CSSSLSGSGANVLTF. The V call is TRBV5-1, the J call TRBJ2-6, with D perhaps TRBD1 (5 bases). CDR1 SGHRS and CDR2 YFSETQ come from the germline V gene. The CDR3 consists of 15 residues. Full variable domain (rest looked up from reference TRBV5-1 and TRBJ2-6): KAGVTQTPRYLIKTRGQQVTLSCSPISGHRSVSWYQQTPGQGLQFLFEYFSETQRNKGNFPGRFSGRQFSNSRSEMNVSTLELGDSALYLCSSSLSGSGANVLTFGAGSRLTVL.

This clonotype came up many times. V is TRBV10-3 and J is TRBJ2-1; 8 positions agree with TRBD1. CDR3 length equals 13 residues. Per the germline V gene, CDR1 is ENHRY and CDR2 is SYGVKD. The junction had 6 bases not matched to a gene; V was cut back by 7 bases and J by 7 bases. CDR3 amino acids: CAINRQGLNEQFF. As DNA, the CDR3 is TGTGCCATCAATCGACAGGGGTTGAATGAGCAGTTCTTC.